The 19 T cell receptor beta chains presented below share a single source sample, sequenced in a study of CD8 T cells in Susac syndrome (dated by TCRdb to between 2017 and 2020). Libraries were prepared through the immunoSEQ multiplex PCR assay. RNA was extracted with the RNeasy kit and 0.5 to 1 ug was reverse transcribed using random hexamers. The public sequencing data were trimmed at Q25 with fastp and processed into clonotypes with MiXCR by TCRdb, which kept only in-frame beta chains. Each record represents a unique CDR3 protein, reported with the most common genes and DNA among its rows. The sample table holds tens of thousands of distinct CDR3 sequences, of which over 90% were seen once. Of the sample, roughly 0.26% falls within the top ten clones. The sequenced sample consisted of CD8+ T cells from PBMCs. The receptors were sampled from a human donor in good health.

The chain has TRBV18 and TRBJ2-1; D might be TRBD2 (7 bases). This CDR3 is 17 amino acids long. Germline CDR1 and CDR2: KGHSH and LQKENI. Deletions cut 3 bases from V and 3 bases from J, with 18 bases between. CDR3 nucleotides: TGTGCCAGCTCACCTCCCCGGGGGGCGGGGGTCTACAATGAGCAGTTCTTC. It translates to CASSPPRGAGVYNEQFF.

The chain employs TRBV12-3 or TRBV12-4 and TRBJ2-7; D unclear. Trimming left V 4 bases short and J 5 bases short, with 6 bases between. The CDR3 runs 11 residues. CDR3 sequence reads: CASSSANEQYV. The CDR3 DNA sequence: TGTGCCAGCAGTTCGGCGAACGAGCAGTACGTC.

The chain uses TRBV7-2 and TRBJ2-1; no clear D. V lost 7 bases and J 0 bases, leaving 13 bases between the germline ends. This CDR3 is built from 15 residues. Germline V gene data show CDR1 as SGHTA and CDR2 as FQGNSA. DNA for the CDR3: TGTGCCAGCACCTCGATGATCAGCTCCTACAATGAGCAGTTCTTC. Its protein is CASTSMISSYNEQFF. Combining the CDR3 with reference TRBV7-2 and TRBJ2-1 gives the whole variable domain GAGVSQSPSNKVTEKGKDVELRCDPISGHTALYWYRQSLGQGLEFLIYFQGNSAPDKSGLPSDRFSAERTGGSVSTLTIQRTQQEDSAVYLCASTSMISSYNEQFFGPGTRLTVL.

This clonotype was counted once. This chain links TRBV6-2 or TRBV6-3 with TRBJ2-1, with TRBD2 identical over 7 bases. Germline CDR1 and CDR2: MNHEY and SVGEGT. V gave up 1 base and J gave up 8 bases; unmatched junction bases: 8. This CDR3 is built from 15 residues. Here the CDR3 reads CASSYFGRDLDEQFF. CDR3 coding DNA: TGTGCCAGCAGTTACTTTGGGAGGGATCTAGATGAGCAGTTCTTC.

The chain uses TRBV12-3 or TRBV12-4 and TRBJ2-1; TRBD1 aligns across 7 bases. V lost 6 bases, J lost 3 bases, and 8 bases stayed unmatched. The CDR3 consists of 15 residues. Here the CDR3 DNA reads TGTGCCAGCAGCCCCCGGGACAGCTTCTACAATGAGCAGTTCTTC. The encoded protein is CASSPRDSFYNEQFF.

This clonotype came up once. The chain recombines TRBV28 with TRBJ1-5; D possibly corresponds to TRBD1 (6 bases). The V end was cut by 3 bases, the J end by 4 bases, with 19 bases between. Per the germline V gene, CDR1 is MDHEN and CDR2 is SYDVKM. The CDR3 contains 17 residues. The CDR3 region has the DNA TGTGCCAGCAGTTTCTGGACAGAAACCCTTATGAATCAGCCCCAGCATTTT. Translated, it gives CASSFWTETLMNQPQHF.

The rearrangement joins TRBV5-1 to TRBJ2-3; D remains ambiguous. The CDR3 spans 15 residues. The germline CDR1 and CDR2 sequences are SGHRS and YFSETQ. Deletions cut 0 bases from V and 4 bases from J, with 12 bases between. For the CDR3, the DNA is TGCGCCAGCAGCTTGGCGCCGAGGAGTTCAGATACGCAGTATTTT. Its protein product is CASSLAPRSSDTQYF.

CDR3: CASSVHRYNEQFF. The CDR3 coding sequence is TGTGCCAGCAGTGTTCACCGTTACAATGAGCAGTTCTTC. This rearrangement joins TRBV2 to TRBJ2-1; no firm D call. The CDR3 has 13 amino acids. V gave up 4 bases and J gave up 4 bases, with 8 bases separating them. Germline CDR1 and CDR2: SNHLY and FYNNEI.

The rearrangement joins TRBV7-9 to TRBJ1-5; D gene uncertain. The V end was cut by 5 bases, the J end by 0 bases, with 11 bases between. This CDR3 comprises 15 residues. The V gene's germline CDR1 is SEHNR and CDR2 FQNEAQ (reference sequence). CDR3 nucleotide sequence: TGTGCCAGCAGCCCGGAGGGAAATAGCAATCAGCCCCAGCATTTT. It translates to CASSPEGNSNQPQHF.

The chain uses TRBV19 and TRBJ2-3; D is unresolved. Looked up from germline, CDR1 is LNHDA and CDR2 is SQIVND (reference sequence). The V end was cut by 10 bases, the J end by 2 bases, with 7 bases between. The CDR3 has 11 residues. The chain's CDR3 is CATRVTDTQYF. The CDR3 nucleotides read TGTGCCACTAGGGTCACAGATACGCAGTATTTT. Looking up the rest from reference TRBV19 and TRBJ2-3 gives the full variable domain: DGGITQSPKYLFRKEGQNVTLSCEQNLNHDAMYWYRQDPGQGLRLIYYSQIVNDFQKGDIAEGYSVSREKKESFPLTVTSAQKNPTAFYLCATRVTDTQYFGPGTRLTVL.

The rearrangement joins TRBV13 to TRBJ1-1; no clear D. Trimming removed 5 bases at V and 10 bases at J, with 11 bases between. Germline V CDR1 and CDR2: PRHDT, FYEKMQ (reference sequence). This CDR3 comprises 11 residues. The CDR3 DNA is TGTGCCAGCAGCCCCTGGGAGGGAGCTTTCTTT. Amino acids: CASSPWEGAFF.

V and J are TRBV27 and TRBJ2-2, with D maybe TRBD2 (6 bases). The germline V gene encodes CDR1 MNHEY and CDR2 SMNVEV (reference sequence). The CDR3 length is 15 residues. V dropped 6 bases and J dropped 5 bases, with 16 bases sitting between them. The CDR3 coding sequence is TGTGCCAGCAGCGTGATAACGGGAGCTACCGGGGAGCTGTTTTTT. It encodes CASSVITGATGELFF.

This clonotype is a singleton in its sample. The CDR3 region is CASSVASTQGYTF. CDR3 nucleotide sequence: TGTGCCAGCAGCGTAGCCTCCACTCAGGGCTACACCTTC. The rearrangement uses TRBV9 and TRBJ1-2; D is unclear. Per germline, CDR1 SGDLS and CDR2 YYNGEE. The CDR3 is 13 residues long. The V gene lost 0 bases and the J gene lost 8 bases, with 11 bases spanning the gap.

V and J are TRBV20-1 and TRBJ2-7, with D possibly matching TRBD1 (5 bases). Germline CDR1 is DFQATT and CDR2 is SNEGSKA (reference sequence). V was trimmed by 6 bases and J by 3 bases, leaving 12 bases between them. This CDR3 is built from 12 residues. This CDR3 is CSAGWGYYEQYF. DNA of the CDR3: TGCAGTGCCGGGTGGGGCTACTACGAGCAGTACTTC.

The rearrangement links TRBV7-2 to TRBJ1-1; tentatively, D is TRBD1 (5 bases). Germline values: CDR1 SGHTA, CDR2 FQGNSA. There are 19 residues in the CDR3. Trimming removed 1 base at V and 4 bases at J, with 25 bases between. For the CDR3, the DNA is TGTGCCAGCAGCTTAGTGCTTACCAGGGAGCGTTTCCAGGGCACTGAAGCTTTCTTT. Encoded protein: CASSLVLTRERFQGTEAFF.

The chain employs TRBV13 and TRBJ2-4; D gene uncertain. CDR3 length: 15 amino acids. CDR1 PRHDT and CDR2 FYEKMQ come from the germline V gene (reference sequence). V was pared by 0 bases and J by 1 base, with 7 bases between. The DNA for the CDR3 is TGTGCCAGCAGCTTAGGGTACGGGGCCAAAAACATTCAGTACTTC. Its translation: CASSLGYGAKNIQYF.

The chain couples TRBV19 to TRBJ2-1; D is unclear. The germline V and J ends were trimmed by 3 bases and 0 bases, with 15 bases remaining between them. The CDR3 runs 17 residues. Germline lookup yields CDR1 LNHDA and CDR2 SQIVND (reference sequence). CDR3 DNA: TGTGCCAGTAGTATGAAGTCGTTGCGGTACTCCTACAATGAGCAGTTCTTC. It specifies CASSMKSLRYSYNEQFF. The entire variable domain, with the rest obtained from reference TRBV19 and TRBJ2-1, is as follows: DGGITQSPKYLFRKEGQNVTLSCEQNLNHDAMYWYRQDPGQGLRLIYYSQIVNDFQKGDIAEGYSVSREKKESFPLTVTSAQKNPTAFYLCASSMKSLRYSYNEQFFGPGTRLTVL.

The genes are TRBV4-1 and TRBJ2-1, with a weak D call TRBD1 (6 bases). Trimming stripped 8 bases from V and 2 bases from J, with 13 bases between. In germline, CDR1 is MGHRA, CDR2 YSYEKL. This CDR3 has 14 amino acids. This CDR3 is CASGLAGAYNEQFF. The CDR3 DNA sequence: TGCGCCAGCGGCCTGGCAGGGGCCTACAATGAGCAGTTCTTC.

The V and J genes are TRBV7-9 and TRBJ1-1; 9 bases are shared with TRBD1. CDR1 and CDR2 from the germline V gene are SEHNR and FQNEAQ (reference sequence). V was clipped by 4 bases and J by 4 bases; unmatched bases: 4. This CDR3 has 14 amino acids. The CDR3 sequence: CASSSRDRATEAFF. CDR3 bases: TGTGCCAGCAGCTCCCGGGACAGGGCCACTGAAGCTTTCTTT.